Described below is a single T cell receptor beta chain sequence and its context. Germline lookup yields CDR1 MNHEY and CDR2 SVGAGI. V was pared by 4 bases and J by 9 bases, with 10 bases between. The CDR3 spans 12 residues. The sample originates from a study of shared clonotypes between healthy human individuals. For the study at large: Per donor, CD8 memory used one plate, CD8 naive used two, CD4 memory used three and CD4 naive used three.

The data were produced by immunoSEQ multiplex PCR, yet TCRdb's version contains in-frame clones alone and is incomplete. The data show about 610,000 clones, with around 97% seen just once and 0.045% to 0.07% held by the top ten. The genes are TRBV6-5 and TRBJ1-5; D perhaps matches TRBD1 (6 bases). The origin of this receptor is a woman aged 25 to 39 in good health. The sequencing sample was made of naive CD4+ T cells sorted from blood. Subset specified: CD45RA+ positively selected. CDR3 sequence reads: CASSLRGGPQHF. The CDR3 DNA reads TGTGCCAGCAGTTTAAGGGGGGGGCCCCAGCATTTT.